Sequencing of this T cell receptor (beta chain) was carried out in a study of cytomegalovirus exposure and HLA in healthy donors. General study findings and limits: A missense variant in DCLRE1C was later tied to TCR beta V- and J-gene trimming.

This clone was counted only a few times. No antigen is known for it. Vbeta (60) and Jbeta (13) primers were used in the PCR. The repertoire was sequenced with immunoSEQ multiplex PCR; TCRdb's copy has only in-frame clones and lacks some. The data hold 200,000 or so clones, with about four fifths observed a single time. V gave up 1 base and J gave up 1 base, with 8 bases separating them. The CDR3 has 14 residues. Per germline, CDR1 SGHNT and CDR2 YYREEE (reference sequence). This sequence was found in a woman aged 30 to 39 in good health and CMV-seropositive. Sequencing was done on a sample of PBMCs. The chain combines TRBV5-4 with TRBJ1-1; the D gene is possibly TRBD1 (5 bases). The chain's CDR3 is CASSLSTANTEAFF. The DNA for the CDR3 is TGTGCCAGCAGCTTGTCGACAGCGAACACTGAAGCTTTCTTT.